These 3 T cell receptor beta chains originate from one sample sequenced in a study of human T cells and chemical hapten exposure. TCRdb reprocessed the RACE reads via MiXCR and lists one record per CDR3 protein. The table includes roughly 100,000 distinct CDR3 sequences, about 34% detected once. Time point here: patch test 3, about 24 weeks after DPC sensitization. Indicated treatment: therapeutic diphenylcyclopropenone sensitization with weekly scalp DPC. The sequenced sample was whole blood, obtained in connection with sensitization to the hapten diphenylcyclopropenone (DPC). These receptors were collected from a man aged 35-49 years with alopecia areata. Some clones in this sample may be carry-over from other donors' samples.

V usage is TRBV6-5 and J usage is TRBJ2-3; D might be TRBD1 (6 bases). V was clipped by 4 bases and J by 0 bases, with 14 bases between them. The CDR3 extends over 16 amino acids. Germline V gene sequence: CDR1 MNHEY, CDR2 SVGAGI. CDR3 sequence reads: CASSFSGTQSTDTQYF. Here the CDR3 DNA reads TGTGCCAGCAGTTTTTCCGGGACACAAAGCACAGATACGCAGTATTTT.

This chain connects TRBV6-5 to TRBJ2-7; 11 bases align to TRBD2. After removal of 6 bases from V and 3 bases from J, the junction contained 13 bases not matched to a gene. This CDR3 is 17 amino acids long. Germline-derived CDR1 and CDR2 are MNHEY and SVGAGI. The CDR3 DNA reads as TGTGCCAGCAGAAGACTGGGACTAGCGGATAAGGGCTACGAGCAGTACGTC. This encodes CASRRLGLADKGYEQYV.

This clonotype appeared once. The chain links TRBV5-1 to TRBJ1-6; D possibly corresponds to TRBD1 (5 bases). Trimming cost V 4 bases and J 6 bases, with 8 bases left between them. Germline V lookup: CDR1 SGHRS, CDR2 YFSETQ. The CDR3 loop spans 13 amino acids. The CDR3 loop is CASSTGPNSPLHF. The CDR3, as DNA: TGCGCCAGCAGCACAGGCCCTAATTCACCCCTCCACTTT.